This TCR beta chain was captured in a study of cytomegalovirus exposure and HLA in healthy donors. Whole-study context: Among the 398 genotyped donors, 70% to 85% were placed in the Caucasian-associated ancestry cluster. Findings of the study overall: In vitro testing confirmed a few CMV-associated chains as specific for CMV antigens.

With 60 Vbeta and 13 Jbeta primers, the PCR was carried out. Using immunoSEQ multiplex PCR, the repertoire was profiled, and TCRdb retains in-frame clones only, with some absent. The sample lists over 150,000 clones, 75% to 85% seen once, with less than 4.5% in the top ten. This clone has just one count. Antigen unknown. J gave up 3 bases and V 5 bases, and 6 bases lay outside the gene matches. Germline CDR1 reads KGHSH; CDR2 reads LQKENI. The CDR3 runs to 14 residues. This receptor was identified in a woman in her sixties or seventies in good health and CMV-seropositive. The V call is TRBV18, the J call TRBJ1-2; 7 bases line up with TRBD1. What was sequenced was PBMCs. The CDR3 DNA reads TGTGCCAGCTCAGCAGGGGGATTAGACTATGGCTACACCTTC. Its translation: CASSAGGLDYGYTF. Filled out from reference TRBV18 and TRBJ1-2, the complete variable domain reads NAGVMQNPRHLVRRRGQEARLRCSPMKGHSHVYWYRQLPEEGLKFMVYLQKENIIDESGMPKERFSAEFPKEGPSILRIQQVVRGDSAAYFCASSAGGLDYGYTFGSGTRLTVV.